The entry below describes one T cell receptor beta chain. The data derive from a study of blood T cell repertoires in COVID-19. Study background: Sites in the United States, Italy and Spain provided acute and convalescent COVID-19 samples.

The protocol was immunoSEQ multiplex PCR, while the TCRdb copy is restricted to in-frame clones and leaves out a portion. The sample carries some 260,000 clones, approximately 79% recorded once. CDR1 MNHEY and CDR2 SVGAGI come from the germline V gene. The CDR3 is 14 residues long. Trimming shortened V by 2 bases and J by 2 bases, and 9 bases separated the two germline ends. The V call is TRBV6-5, the J call TRBJ1-1; no clear D. Sample: peripheral blood. The TCR was taken from a woman aged 40 to 50 with active or convalescent COVID-19. CDR3 sequence reads: CASSYGLDNTEAFF. The CDR3 DNA reads TGTGCCAGCAGTTACGGTCTAGACAACACTGAAGCTTTCTTT.